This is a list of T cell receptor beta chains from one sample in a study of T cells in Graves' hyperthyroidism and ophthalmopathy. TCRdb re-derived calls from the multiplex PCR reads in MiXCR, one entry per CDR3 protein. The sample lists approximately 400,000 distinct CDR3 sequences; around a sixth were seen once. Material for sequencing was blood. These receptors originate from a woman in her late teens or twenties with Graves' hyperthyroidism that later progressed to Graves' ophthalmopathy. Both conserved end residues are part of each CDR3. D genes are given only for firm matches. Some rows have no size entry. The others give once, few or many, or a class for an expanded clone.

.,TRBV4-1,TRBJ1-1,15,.,TGCGCCAGCAGCAACTCAACTACAGGGCACACTGAAGCTTTCTTT,CASSNSTTGHTEAFF
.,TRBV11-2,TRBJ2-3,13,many,TGTGCCAGCAGCTTGGACCCGGGACTGGGGCAGTATTTT,CASSLDPGLGQYF
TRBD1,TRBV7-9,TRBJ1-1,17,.,TGTGCCAGCCTGTGGAAAGGGCCCGGACAGGGACGTACTGAAGCTTTCTTT,CASLWKGPGQGRTEAFF
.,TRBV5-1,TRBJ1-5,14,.,TGCGCCAGCAGCTTGGGGCAGGAGAATCAGCCCCAGCATTTT,CASSLGQENQPQHF
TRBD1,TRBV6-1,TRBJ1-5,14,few,TGTGCCAGTAAGGGACAGGGTAGCAATCAGCCCCAGCATTTT,CASKGQGSNQPQHF
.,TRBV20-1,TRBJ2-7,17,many,TGCAGTGCTAGAGATCTGGCTAGTGCGGGACCCCCTGGCGAGCAGTACTTC,CSARDLASAGPPGEQYF
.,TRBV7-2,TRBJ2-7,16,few,TGTGCCAGCAGCGACCACCGGGACACCATCTCCTACGAGCAGTACTTC,CASSDHRDTISYEQYF
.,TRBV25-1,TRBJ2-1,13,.,TGTGCCAGCAGTGAAGCCTCTTACAATGAGCAGTTCTTC,CASSEASYNEQFF
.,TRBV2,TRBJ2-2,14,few,TGTGCCAGCCTCACTTCATTGAACACCGGGGAGCTGTTTTTT,CASLTSLNTGELFF
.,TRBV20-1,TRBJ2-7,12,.,TGCAGTTCGTACCGGAGCTCCTACGAGCAGTACTTC,CSSYRSSYEQYF
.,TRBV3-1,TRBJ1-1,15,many,TGTGCCAGCAGCCCCCCCGCAGGGGATAGGACTGAAGCTTTCTTT,CASSPPAGDRTEAFF
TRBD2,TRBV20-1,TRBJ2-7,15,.,TGCAGTGCTACCCCCGTAGCGGGAGTAGGTTACGAGCAGTACTTC,CSATPVAGVGYEQYF
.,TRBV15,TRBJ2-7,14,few,TGTGCCACCAGCAGCGACAGCTCCTCCTACGAGCAGTACTTC,CATSSDSSSYEQYF
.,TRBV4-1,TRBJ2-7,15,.,TGCGCCAGCAGCCCCGGCAGCGTGGGCCCCTACGAGCAGTACTTC,CASSPGSVGPYEQYF
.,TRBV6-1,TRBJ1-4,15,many,TGTGCCAGCAGTGAAGTCCGGGGCGGTAGTGAAAAACTGTTTTTT,CASSEVRGGSEKLFF
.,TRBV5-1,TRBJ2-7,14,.,TGCGCCAGCAGCTTTGCGACGAGATCCGTCGAGCAGTACTTC,CASSFATRSVEQYF
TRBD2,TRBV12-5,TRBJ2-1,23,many,TGTGCTAGTGGTTTGGTACCGACCTTACCGGGACTAGCGGGAGGAACATCGGACAATGAGCAGTTCTTC,CASGLVPTLPGLAGGTSDNEQFF
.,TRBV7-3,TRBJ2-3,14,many,TGTGCCAGCGCGCGGGGACACAGCACAGATACGCAGTATTTT,CASARGHSTDTQYF
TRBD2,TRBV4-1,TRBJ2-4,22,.,TGCGCCAGCAGCCAGGACCGGGGGGGCAGGGGTGTTTGGTGGGAGGGTCTGGACATTCAGTACTTC,CASSQDRGGRGVWWEGLDIQYF
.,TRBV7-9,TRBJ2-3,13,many,TGTGCCAGCAGCCAAGGAAGCACAGATACGCAGTATTTT,CASSQGSTDTQYF
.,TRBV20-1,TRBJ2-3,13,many,TGCAGTGCTAGTAAGCGGAGCACAGATACGCAGTATTTT,CSASKRSTDTQYF
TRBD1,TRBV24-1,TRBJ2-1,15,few,TGTGCCACCAGTGATTCCGGGACAGGGTCCAGGGAGCAGTTCTTC,CATSDSGTGSREQFF
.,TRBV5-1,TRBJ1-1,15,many,TGCGCCAGCAGCTTGGAGAACAGGGAGTGGACTGAAGCTTTCTTT,CASSLENREWTEAFF
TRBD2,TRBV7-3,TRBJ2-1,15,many,TGTGCCAGCAGCTTAGGACTAGCGGTTTACGATGAGCAGTTCTTC,CASSLGLAVYDEQFF
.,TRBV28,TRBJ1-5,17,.,TGTGCCAGCAGTTATTCCTCTAGAGGGGTAGGGTATCAGCCCCAGCATTTT,CASSYSSRGVGYQPQHF